This T cell receptor beta chain came from a study of blood T cell repertoires in COVID-19. Study-wide background: Samples came from the United States, Italy and Spain, spanning acute and convalescent COVID-19. From T cells, B-cell-depleted T cells, or PBMCs came the material, which was cDNA or gDNA.

Profiled with immunoSEQ multiplex PCR; TCRdb holds only in-frame clones, not every one. The sample contains approximately 300,000 clones, approximately 92% of which appear only once. From germline, CDR1 is MNHEY and CDR2 SVGEGT. This CDR3 is built from 16 residues. Trimming took 5 bases from V and 4 from J, leaving 21 bases between them. Participant ages covered about 18 to 95 years across about two dozen US areas. Participants' own reports of clinical history determined their cohort assignment. Sequenced: PBMCs or T cells enriched from blood (not recorded which). The V call is TRBV6-2 or TRBV6-3, the J call TRBJ2-7, with a weak D call TRBD2 (6 bases). The receptor was derived from a woman aged 30 to 39 who had recovered from COVID-19. CDR3 nucleotide sequence: TGTGCCAGCAGTCCCTTCGGTGGGCGGGACCCTTACGAGCAGTACTTC. It specifies CASSPFGGRDPYEQYF.